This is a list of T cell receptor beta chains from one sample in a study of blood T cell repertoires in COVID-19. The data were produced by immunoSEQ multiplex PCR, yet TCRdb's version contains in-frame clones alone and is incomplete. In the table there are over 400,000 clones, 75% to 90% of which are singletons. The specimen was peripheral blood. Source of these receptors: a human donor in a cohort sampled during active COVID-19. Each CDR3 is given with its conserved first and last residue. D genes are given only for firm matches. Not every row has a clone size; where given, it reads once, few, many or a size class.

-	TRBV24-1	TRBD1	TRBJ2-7	CATSATPGTGSYEQYF	TGTGCCACCAGTGCCACCCCCGGGACAGGCTCCTACGAGCAGTACTTC
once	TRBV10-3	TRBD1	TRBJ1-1	CAIRPGTGGFEAFF	TGTGCCATCAGGCCCGGGACAGGGGGCTTCGAAGCTTTCTTT
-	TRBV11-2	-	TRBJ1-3	CASSNEQELGGNTIYF	TGTGCCAGCAGCAATGAACAGGAGCTAGGAGGAAACACCATATATTTT
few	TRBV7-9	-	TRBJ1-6	CASSSPGGFGNSPLHF	TGTGCCAGCAGCTCCCCCGGAGGGTTTGGGAATTCACCCCTCCACTTT
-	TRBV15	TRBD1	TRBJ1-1	CATSRAPQGLGTEAFF	TGTGCCACCAGCAGAGCGCCACAGGGGCTGGGTACTGAAGCTTTCTTT
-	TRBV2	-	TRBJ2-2	CASRGTFLTGELFF	TGTGCCAGCAGGGGGACTTTCCTCACCGGGGAGCTGTTTTTT
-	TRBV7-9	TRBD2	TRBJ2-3	CASSPRLAGDPDTQYF	TGTGCCAGCAGCCCGCGACTAGCGGGAGATCCCGATACGCAGTATTTT
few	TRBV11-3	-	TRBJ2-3	CASSLGPDTQYF	TGTGCCAGCAGCTTAGGGCCGGATACGCAGTATTTT
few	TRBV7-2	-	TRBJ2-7	CASSLGGVRSYEQYF	TGTGCCAGCAGCTTAGGGGGGGTCAGATCCTACGAGCAGTACTTC
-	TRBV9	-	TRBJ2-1	CASSPSRSDNEQFF	TGTGCCAGCAGCCCTTCACGGTCGGACAATGAGCAGTTCTTC
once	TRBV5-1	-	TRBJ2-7	CASSLVDTTTEQYF	TGCGCCAGCAGCTTGGTGGACACTACCACCGAGCAGTACTTC
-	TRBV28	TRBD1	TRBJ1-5	CASSPSRQGNQPQHF	TGTGCCAGCAGTCCCTCGCGACAGGGAAATCAGCCCCAGCATTTT
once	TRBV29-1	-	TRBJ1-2	CSVGDYYGYTF	TGCAGCGTCGGGGACTACTATGGCTACACCTTC
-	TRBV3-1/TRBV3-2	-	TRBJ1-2	CASSQDGRVGGYTF	TGTGCCAGCAGCCAAGATGGCAGGGTGGGAGGCTACACCTTC
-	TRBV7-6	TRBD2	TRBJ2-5	CASSPEIAGGSEETQYF	TGTGCCAGCAGTCCGGAAATAGCGGGAGGGTCTGAAGAGACCCAGTACTTC